This T cell receptor beta chain comes out of a study of T-cell reconstitution after alpha-beta-depleted transplantation in children. The CDR3 loop spans 12 amino acids. Trimming took 3 bases from V and 14 from J, leaving 14 bases between them. Preparation of the TCRbeta library involved a method that used unique molecular identifiers. TCRdb independently ran MiXCR on the PCR reads; one entry per CDR3 protein. The top ten hold 4.5% to 5.5% of the sample, which has hundreds of thousands of distinct CDR3 sequences, around 25% seen once. This clonotype was seen only a few times. The specimen was PBMCs, mostly from graft donor cells, collected 360 days after TCRalphabeta/CD19-depleted stem cell transplant. The TCR was taken from a female patient between 2 and 15 years old who had a stem cell transplant for congenital amegakaryocytic thrombocytopenia, so the T cells may come from the graft donor. The V gene is TRBV12-3 or TRBV12-4, the J gene TRBJ2-1, with TRBD1 as a possible D gene (6 bases). CDR3 DNA sequence: TGTGCCAGCAGTTTCGGGACACGAGAGGAGTTCTTC. Protein product: CASSFGTREEFF.